The 15 T cell receptor beta chains in this list originate from one sample, sequenced in a study of cytomegalovirus exposure and HLA in healthy donors. The PCR contained 60 Vbeta and 13 Jbeta primers. Generated by immunoSEQ multiplex PCR, the TCRdb table keeps only in-frame clones and is missing some. Of some 120,000 clones listed, 81% are singletons. Sequenced material: PBMCs. The receptor set was obtained from a woman in her twenties or thirties in good health and CMV-seronegative.

This clone has a handful of counts. This chain links TRBV2 with TRBJ1-4, with D perhaps TRBD1 (6 bases). Per germline, CDR1 SNHLY and CDR2 FYNNEI. This CDR3 contains 16 residues. Trimming removed 4 bases at V and 5 bases at J, with 17 bases between. CDR3 in amino acids: CASSGRDTNRNEKLFF. The CDR3 nucleotides read TGTGCCAGCAGTGGCCGGGACACAAATCGAAATGAAAAACTGTTTTTT.

The chain uses TRBV28 and TRBJ2-5; D not certain. This CDR3 has 13 residues. Trimming shortened V by 2 bases and J by 2 bases, and 6 bases separated the two germline ends. Germline-derived CDR1 and CDR2 are MDHEN and SYDVKM. The CDR3 is CASSLIQQETQYF. CDR3 coding DNA: TGTGCCAGCAGTTTAATCCAGCAAGAGACCCAGTACTTC.

This clone was detected a few times. The V gene is TRBV5-1, the J gene TRBJ2-1, with D hard to call. The CDR3 is 13 amino acids. Germline loops: CDR1 SGHRS, CDR2 YFSETQ. With 0 bases removed from V and 4 bases from J, the gap between germline ends came to 5 bases. Written as DNA, the CDR3 is TGCGCCAGCAGCTTGGACAGTTACAATGAGCAGTTCTTC. Translating it yields CASSLDSYNEQFF.

CDR3 in amino acids: CASSSGDRLNTEAFF. The DNA of the CDR3 is TGCGCCAGCAGCTCGGGCGACAGGTTGAACACTGAAGCTTTCTTT. The V call is TRBV5-1, the J call TRBJ1-1; TRBD1 might be the D (6 bases). The CDR3 extends over 15 amino acids. Trimming took 3 bases from V and 0 from J, leaving 12 bases between them. Per the germline V gene, CDR1 is SGHRS and CDR2 is YFSETQ.

V and J are TRBV7-2 and TRBJ1-1; no clear D. Germline CDR1 is SGHTA and CDR2 is FQGNSA. The CDR3 runs 14 residues. Trimming removed 1 base from V and 2 bases from J, with 8 bases in between. CDR3 DNA: TGTGCCAGCAGCTTAGATTCTTCCAACACTGAAGCTTTCTTT. Its protein product is CASSLDSSNTEAFF.

J is TRBJ1-1 and V is TRBV19, with 11 bases matching TRBD1. Per germline, CDR1 LNHDA and CDR2 SQIVND (reference sequence). This CDR3 has 15 residues. The ends lost 8 bases at V and 0 bases at J; junction bases unmatched: 5. This CDR3 is CASHGTGGMNTEAFF. CDR3 coding DNA: TGTGCCAGTCACGGGACAGGGGGGATGAACACTGAAGCTTTCTTT.

This clone was seen once. The germline gene is not matched at one end of the junction; a read error may be the cause. CDR3 sequence reads: CASSLGGYQPQHF. The CDR3, as DNA: TGTGCCAGCAGCCTAGGGGGCTATCAGCCCCAGCATTTT. The chain couples TRBV13 to TRBJ1-5, with 7 bases matching TRBD1. This CDR3 is built from 13 residues. The germline V gene encodes CDR1 PRHDT and CDR2 FYEKMQ (reference sequence).

The chain links TRBV2 to TRBJ2-5; a possible D gene is TRBD2 (6 bases). The V and J ends lost 6 bases and 0 bases respectively, with 8 bases between them. Germline CDR1 and CDR2: SNHLY and FYNNEI. CDR3 length: 13 amino acids. DNA for the CDR3: TGTGCCAGCAGAGTAGCGGACCAAGAGACCCAGTACTTC. Amino acids: CASRVADQETQYF.

This clone was seen only once. V gene TRBV5-6 combines with J gene TRBJ2-1; D possibly corresponds to TRBD1 (6 bases). V was clipped by 5 bases and J by 6 bases, with 18 bases between them. In germline, CDR1 is SGHDT, CDR2 YYEEEE. The CDR3 is 15 amino acids. CDR3 sequence: CASSITGNSGNEQFF. In DNA form, the CDR3 reads TGTGCCAGCAGTATTACAGGGAACAGCGGCAATGAGCAGTTCTTC.

This sequence joins TRBV5-1 and TRBJ2-2, with a possible D match to TRBD1 (6 bases). CDR3 length: 15 residues. The V gene's germline CDR1 is SGHRS and CDR2 YFSETQ. Trimming took off 3 bases at V and 2 bases at J, with 11 bases between the two ends. CDR3 nucleotide sequence: TGCGCCAGCAGCTCTAGACAGGTTAACACCGGGGAGCTGTTTTTT. Residues: CASSSRQVNTGELFF.

V is TRBV11-2 and J is TRBJ1-2, with TRBD1 matching over 10 bases. With 5 bases clipped from V and 8 bases from J, the junction kept 8 bases outside the gene matches. Germline CDR1 reads SGHAT; CDR2 reads FQNNGV. CDR3 length equals 14 residues. The CDR3 DNA is TGTGCCAGCAGCCCAACGACAGGGGGCGCCGGCTACACCTTC. This gives the protein CASSPTTGGAGYTF.

This chain connects TRBV29-1 to TRBJ1-2, with D possibly being TRBD1 (5 bases). The ends were cut back, 8 bases at V and 4 bases at J, with 17 bases in the middle. CDR3 length equals 13 residues. Germline lookup yields CDR1 SQVTM and CDR2 ANQGSEA. In DNA, the CDR3 is TGCAGCATTAGCAGGGAATTCGGCTATGGCTACACCTTC. Amino acids: CSISREFGYGYTF.

This chain uses TRBV5-4 with TRBJ2-1; 9 bases fit TRBD2. The CDR3 has 17 residues. J lost 0 bases, V lost 5 bases, and 9 bases had no gene match. Germline V gene data show CDR1 as SGHNT and CDR2 as YYREEE (reference sequence). CDR3 in DNA: TGTGCCAGCAGTCTAGCACTAGCGGGTAGCTCCTACAATGAGCAGTTCTTC. This gives the protein CASSLALAGSSYNEQFF.

The genes are TRBV7-2 and TRBJ1-4; TRBD1 matches 7 bases. Trimming at V came to 3 bases and at J to 10 bases, leaving 8 bases not matched to a gene. Per germline, CDR1 SGHTA and CDR2 FQGNSA. The CDR3 loop spans 14 amino acids. CDR3 in amino acids: CASSLGTAVGKLFF. DNA for the CDR3: TGTGCCAGCAGCTTGGGGACAGCGGTAGGAAAACTGTTTTTT.

The V call is TRBV10-2, the J call TRBJ2-7, with 10 positions matching TRBD2. This CDR3 spans 15 amino acids. V trimming: 4 bases; J trimming: 4 bases; junction bases outside the gene matches: 7. Per germline, CDR1 WSHSY and CDR2 SAAADI. The CDR3 region has the DNA TGCGCCAGCAGTGGTGGGACTAGCGTCGGTTACGAGCAGTACTTC. Its translation is CASSGGTSVGYEQYF.